Listed here are 8 T cell receptor beta chains from one sample, sequenced in a study of T-cell reconstitution after alpha-beta-depleted transplantation in children (dated by TCRdb to 2016 to 2017). Library creation used PCR. TCRdb lists the instrument as Illumina HiSeq 2500. Molecular barcoding was employed in the preparation of TCR libraries, with unique molecular identifiers being used to normalize TCRbeta repertoire quantification. The public sequencing data were trimmed at Q25 with fastp and processed into clonotypes with MiXCR by TCRdb, which kept only in-frame beta chains. Rows merge per CDR3 protein into single entries with the most common DNA and genes. The sample table shows hundreds of thousands of distinct CDR3 sequences, and 16% are seen once. Clones ranked in the top ten supply approximately 1% of the sample. Sequencing was performed on PBMCs from the stem cell graft donor, taken from the stem cell graft. These TCRs come from a human donor who donated a stem cell graft to a child with acute myeloid leukemia.

This clonotype was recorded a few times. The chain couples TRBV2 to TRBJ2-3, with D uncertain. Trimming removed 7 bases from V and 6 bases from J, with 23 bases in between. CDR1 is SNHLY and CDR2 is FYNNEI in the germline V gene. This CDR3 is 16 amino acids long. The CDR3 spells CASTDEGLLGFDTQYF. The CDR3 nucleotides read TGTGCCAGCACCGACGAAGGCCTGCTAGGGTTTGATACGCAGTATTTT.

This clonotype has a handful of counts. The genes are TRBV5-1 and TRBJ1-1, with D hard to call. The CDR3 contains 14 residues. Trimming cost V 6 bases and J 3 bases, with 15 bases left between them. The V gene's germline CDR1 is SGHRS and CDR2 YFSETQ. The CDR3 is CASNRGVKDTEAFF. The CDR3 DNA follows: TGCGCCAGCAACCGCGGGGTGAAGGACACTGAAGCTTTCTTT.

The DNA of the CDR3 is TGTGCCAGCAGTTTGCCCTCCACCCGAACCGGGGCCAACGTCCTGACTTTC. It specifies CASSLPSTRTGANVLTF. V is TRBV12-3 or TRBV12-4 and J is TRBJ2-6; D call uncertain. The V end was cut by 3 bases, the J end by 4 bases, with 16 bases between. The CDR3 is made up of 17 amino acids.

The chain combines TRBV7-2 with TRBJ2-7, with 8 bases aligning to TRBD2. Germline CDR1 reads SGHTA; CDR2 reads FQGNSA. The CDR3 totals 15 residues. Trimming removed 3 bases from V and 7 bases from J; junction bases left unmatched: 11. The CDR3, as DNA: TGTGCCAGCAGCTTCCCGGGACTAGGTCTACGGGAGCAGTACTTC. This encodes CASSFPGLGLREQYF.

This clonotype was seen a handful of times. The rearrangement uses TRBV25-1 and TRBJ1-1; possible D gene TRBD1, 6 bases. Germline CDR1 MGHDK, CDR2 SYGVNS. V was clipped by 2 bases and J by 6 bases, with 22 bases between them. CDR3 size: 17 residues. CDR3 amino acids: CASSERGSGLYQAEAFF. CDR3 nucleotides: TGTGCCAGCAGTGAAAGGGGGTCGGGACTCTACCAGGCTGAAGCTTTCTTT.

The CDR3 nucleotides are TGTGCCATCAGTGAGTGGATGGGACTAGCGGGGGGAAATGAGCAGTTCTTC. Protein product: CAISEWMGLAGGNEQFF. The gene calls are TRBV10-3 and TRBJ2-1; 15 bases map to TRBD2. Trimming removed 1 base from V and 7 bases from J; junction bases left unmatched: 5. Germline V gene sequence: CDR1 ENHRY, CDR2 SYGVKD. This CDR3 comprises 17 residues.

This clonotype has ten or more counts. This chain joins TRBV12-3 or TRBV12-4 and TRBJ2-5; 8 bases fit TRBD1. V lost 6 bases, J lost 4 bases, and 10 bases stayed unmatched. CDR3 length: 15 residues. CDR3 DNA sequence: TGTGCCAGCAGCACAGGGGGGAGGAGGTCAGAGACCCAGTACTTC. This sequence encodes CASSTGGRRSETQYF.

This clonotype was found a few times. This chain uses TRBV12-3 or TRBV12-4 with TRBJ2-1; 8 bases match TRBD2. V lost 6 bases and J lost 6; bases outside the gene matches: 7. This CDR3 comprises 14 residues. The chain's CDR3 is CASSPSGGINEQFF. In DNA, the CDR3 is TGTGCCAGCAGCCCGAGCGGGGGTATCAATGAGCAGTTCTTC.